This TCR beta chain was retrieved from a study of human T cells and chemical hapten exposure. This clonotype has at least ten counts. The antigen is undetermined. This CDR3 has 13 amino acids. Trimming removed 2 bases from V and 6 bases from J; junction bases left unmatched: 2. CDR1 and CDR2 (germline): SGDLS, YYNGEE. Study-level findings and limits: Compared with pre-sensitization or healthy control sets, expanded TCRs clustered more.

From the RACE reads, TCRdb called clonotypes with MiXCR, one entry per CDR3 protein. The data show about 82,000 distinct CDR3 sequences, with 11% seen just once and under 4.5% held by the top ten. This sample's time point: patch test 3, about 24 weeks after DPC sensitization. The treatment denotes: therapeutic diphenylcyclopropenone sensitization with weekly scalp DPC. The source of this sequence is a woman aged 50 to 65 with alopecia areata. Some clones in this sample may be carry-over from other donors' samples. The chain is built from TRBV9 and TRBJ2-1, with 7 bases identical to TRBD2. Source: whole blood, taken in connection with sensitization to the hapten diphenylcyclopropenone (DPC). The DNA for the CDR3 is TGTGCCAGCAGCGTTAGCGGGCCCAATGAGCAGTTCTTC. Its protein is CASSVSGPNEQFF.